The 15 T cell receptor beta chains below come from one sample, sequenced in a study of control samples from healthy donors and cancer patients. This table comes from immunoSEQ multiplex PCR, and its TCRdb copy is limited to in-frame clones, with some not included. This sample has 400,000 to 500,000 clones; 75% to 95% occur once, and the top ten carry around 6.4%. Sequenced: PBMCs. These receptors originate from a man aged 40-49 years with head and neck cancer.

V gene TRBV10-2 combines with J gene TRBJ1-2; D not certain. Germline V gene data show CDR1 as WSHSY and CDR2 as SAAADI. The CDR3 loop spans 13 amino acids. Trimming left V 0 bases short and J 8 bases short, with 10 bases between. CDR3 amino acids: CASSESMIAGYTF. The CDR3, as DNA: TGCGCCAGCAGTGAGTCGATGATAGCCGGCTACACCTTC.

This clone was detected only a few times. The chain is built from TRBV19 and TRBJ1-2, with D tentatively TRBD1 (6 bases). The germline V and J ends were trimmed by 4 bases and 4 bases, with 10 bases remaining between them. CDR1 and CDR2 (germline): LNHDA, SQIVND (reference sequence). This CDR3 has 13 amino acids. Here the CDR3 reads CASSTGDPYGYTF. CDR3 bases: TGTGCCAGTAGTACAGGGGACCCCTATGGCTACACCTTC.

This sequence joins TRBV10-3 and TRBJ2-2, with 9 bases fitting TRBD1. Germline V gene sequence: CDR1 ENHRY, CDR2 SYGVKD. Trimming removed 7 bases from V and 5 bases from J; junction bases left unmatched: 5. The CDR3 extends over 14 amino acids. Here the CDR3 DNA reads TGTGCCATCAAGGACAGGGGTATGACCGGGGAGCTGTTTTTT. It specifies CAIKDRGMTGELFF.

The chain uses TRBV5-4 and TRBJ2-7; D unresolved. Trimming cost V 3 bases and J 0 bases, with 7 bases left between them. Germline CDR1 is SGHNT and CDR2 is YYREEE (reference sequence). This CDR3 spans 13 amino acids. The CDR3 nucleotides read TGTGCCAGCAGCTACGACCTCTCCTACGAGCAGTACTTC. It specifies CASSYDLSYEQYF.

V is TRBV7-8 and J is TRBJ2-3; TRBD1 might be the D (5 bases). Germline CDR1 is SGHVS and CDR2 is FQNEAQ. The length of the CDR3 is 13 residues. With 3 bases removed from V and 5 bases from J, the gap between germline ends came to 9 bases. Here the CDR3 reads CASSFKGLDTQYF. The CDR3 DNA is TGTGCCAGCAGCTTTAAGGGGCTAGATACGCAGTATTTT.

A single count supports this clone. V is TRBV7-9 and J is TRBJ2-7, with 7 bases that match TRBD2. This CDR3 has 15 residues. V was pared by 4 bases and J by 2 bases, with 8 bases of the junction left unmatched. Germline V gives CDR1 SEHNR, CDR2 FQNEAQ (reference sequence). The CDR3 DNA reads TGTGCCAGCAGCTCATGGGGAGGGAGGGCCTACGAGCAGTACTTC. Its translation: CASSSWGGRAYEQYF.

This chain connects TRBV18 to TRBJ1-1; 9 bases agree with TRBD1. V lost 8 bases, J lost 1 base, and 5 bases stayed unmatched. The CDR3 has 14 amino acids. The germline V gene encodes CDR1 KGHSH and CDR2 LQKENI. The CDR3 DNA reads TGTGCCAGCACCTTGGGACAGGGGAACACTGAAGCTTTCTTT. Its protein product is CASTLGQGNTEAFF.

This CDR3 reads CAWIRGPRGTEQYF. Written as DNA, the CDR3 is TGTGCCTGGATCCGGGGGCCTAGGGGCACCGAGCAGTACTTC. The chain links TRBV30 to TRBJ2-7; D might be TRBD1 or TRBD2, each matching 6 bases. V was pared by 4 bases and J by 6 bases, with 19 bases between. This CDR3 region has 14 residues. The germline CDR1 and CDR2 sequences are GTSNPN and SVGIG (reference sequence).

This sequence joins TRBV5-6 and TRBJ2-7, with D unresolved. The germline CDR1 and CDR2 sequences are SGHDT and YYEEEE. The CDR3 loop spans 12 amino acids. Deletions cut 3 bases from V and 2 bases from J, with 6 bases between. The CDR3 region is CASSSKTYEQYF. CDR3 sequence (DNA): TGTGCCAGCAGCTCGAAAACCTACGAGCAGTACTTC. The variable domain in full, with the rest retrieved from reference TRBV5-6 and TRBJ2-7, is DAGVTQSPTHLIKTRGQQVTLRCSPKSGHDTVSWYQQALGQGPQFIFQYYEEEERQRGNFPDRFSGHQFPNYSSELNVNALLLGDSALYLCASSSKTYEQYFGPGTRLTVT.

This chain joins TRBV9 and TRBJ2-3; the match to TRBD2 covers 13 bases. The CDR3 totals 17 residues. The junction had 1 base not matched to a gene; V was cut back by 0 bases and J by 0 bases. CDR1 and CDR2 (germline): SGDLS, YYNGEE. The CDR3 nucleotides read TGTGCCAGCAGCGTAGGGACTAGCGGGGGAAGCACAGATACGCAGTATTTT. Translating it yields CASSVGTSGGSTDTQYF.

The chain couples TRBV11-2 to TRBJ2-7, with 8 bases that match TRBD1. This CDR3 is 14 amino acids long. Per germline, CDR1 SGHAT and CDR2 FQNNGV. V dropped 3 bases and J dropped 6; count of bases not matched to a gene: 7. The chain's CDR3 is CASSLNGQGGEQYF. The CDR3 bases are TGTGCCAGCAGCTTGAATGGACAGGGAGGCGAGCAGTACTTC.

As concerns this clone: Distinct nucleotide sequences in the sample also encode this CDR3. The gene calls are TRBV27 and TRBJ1-6; the D is unclear. CDR3 size: 12 residues. Trimming cost V 3 bases and J 6 bases, with 3 bases left between them. Germline-derived CDR1 and CDR2 are MNHEY and SMNVEV (reference sequence). This chain's CDR3 is CASSLINSPLHF. Here the CDR3 DNA reads TGTGCCAGCAGTTTGATTAATTCACCCCTCCACTTT.

The chain combines TRBV5-1 with TRBJ2-7; 9 bases agree with TRBD1. Germline CDR1 reads SGHRS; CDR2 reads YFSETQ. Germline trimming cut 4 bases from V and 7 bases from J; bases unmatched to any gene: 9. The CDR3 has 14 residues. CDR3 amino acids: CASSPGQGVGEQYF. The CDR3 DNA sequence: TGCGCCAGCAGCCCGGGACAGGGTGTGGGGGAGCAGTACTTC.

The chain employs TRBV9 and TRBJ1-5; D gene unclear. V was pared by 4 bases and J by 6 bases, with 17 bases between. Germline V gene sequence: CDR1 SGDLS, CDR2 YYNGEE. The CDR3 runs 15 residues. The CDR3 here is CASSPGAPGSQPQHF. The CDR3 nucleotides are TGTGCCAGCAGCCCTGGCGCCCCGGGCAGTCAGCCCCAGCATTTT.

The chain links TRBV28 to TRBJ1-5; TRBD1 might be the D (5 bases). CDR1 is MDHEN, CDR2 SYDVKM, per germline. CDR3 length: 12 residues. Deletions cut 7 bases from V and 2 bases from J, with 6 bases between. CDR3 coding DNA: TGTGCCAGCACGGGGGGCAATCAGCCCCAGCATTTT. Its translation: CASTGGNQPQHF.